A selection of T cell receptor beta chains follows, all from one sample in a study of blood T cell repertoires in COVID-19. The data were produced by immunoSEQ multiplex PCR, yet TCRdb's version contains in-frame clones alone and is incomplete. Of 220,000 or so clones in the sample, 80% to 85% are singletons; the top ten hold less than 9.5%. Input material: peripheral blood. These receptors came from a woman older than 75 with COVID-19, enrolled during active disease. CDR3s include the opening cysteine and the closing phenylalanine or tryptophan. The D gene is left open where the match is weak. Only part of the rows carry a size: once, few, many, or a class if the clone is expanded.

d_gene: .; j_gene: TRBJ2-7; abundance: few; v_gene: TRBV30; CDR3nt: TGTGCCTGGAGTACGCGGGGTTCCGGAGAGCAGTACTTC; CDR3aa: CAWSTRGSGEQYF
d_gene: .; j_gene: TRBJ1-1; abundance: .; v_gene: TRBV7-3; CDR3nt: TGTGCCAGCAGCGCTAAACCGAACACTGAAGCTTTCTTT; CDR3aa: CASSAKPNTEAFF
d_gene: .; j_gene: TRBJ1-2; abundance: .; v_gene: TRBV30; CDR3nt: TGTGCCTGGAGGCCCCCGTCCGGTAACTATGGCTACACCTTC; CDR3aa: CAWRPPSGNYGYTF
d_gene: TRBD1; j_gene: TRBJ2-1; abundance: .; v_gene: TRBV20-1; CDR3nt: TGCAGTGCTCGTGGCGGGACAGGGGGTTACAATGAGCAGTTCTTC; CDR3aa: CSARGGTGGYNEQFF
d_gene: .; j_gene: TRBJ2-7; abundance: .; v_gene: TRBV6-5; CDR3nt: TGTGCCAGCAGTTACGGGGCAGGCAGAGGCGAGCAGTACTTC; CDR3aa: CASSYGAGRGEQYF
d_gene: TRBD1; j_gene: TRBJ1-1; abundance: .; v_gene: TRBV5-1; CDR3nt: TGCGCCAGCAGCTGGACAGGGATCACTGAAGCTTTCTTT; CDR3aa: CASSWTGITEAFF
d_gene: .; j_gene: TRBJ1-1; abundance: .; v_gene: TRBV30; CDR3nt: TGTGCCTGGAGTTGGCCCACAACCAACACTGAAGCTTTCTTT; CDR3aa: CAWSWPTTNTEAFF
d_gene: .; j_gene: TRBJ2-3; abundance: .; v_gene: TRBV7-2; CDR3nt: TGTGCCAGCAGCTTGACTCGGAGGGATACGCAGTATTTT; CDR3aa: CASSLTRRDTQYF
d_gene: TRBD2; j_gene: TRBJ2-1; abundance: .; v_gene: TRBV6-2/TRBV6-3; CDR3nt: TGTGCCAGCAGTTACGCTAGCGGGAGGGACCAAGGGTTCTTC; CDR3aa: CASSYASGRDQGFF
d_gene: TRBD1; j_gene: TRBJ1-1; abundance: .; v_gene: TRBV18; CDR3nt: TGTGCCAGCTCGATTCTTGACAGGGGGCCCACTGAAGCTTTCTTT; CDR3aa: CASSILDRGPTEAFF
d_gene: .; j_gene: TRBJ2-3; abundance: .; v_gene: TRBV7-2; CDR3nt: TGTGCCAGCAGCTTAGTTACTAGCACAGATACGCAGTATTTT; CDR3aa: CASSLVTSTDTQYF
d_gene: TRBD1; j_gene: TRBJ1-2; abundance: few; v_gene: TRBV5-5; CDR3nt: TGTGCCAGCAGCTTGGAAGGCAGGGGGAACTATGGCTACACCTTC; CDR3aa: CASSLEGRGNYGYTF
d_gene: TRBD2; j_gene: TRBJ2-1; abundance: .; v_gene: TRBV11-3; CDR3nt: TGTGCCAGCAGCCGACTAGCGGGGAGTCCCAATGAGCAGTTCTTC; CDR3aa: CASSRLAGSPNEQFF